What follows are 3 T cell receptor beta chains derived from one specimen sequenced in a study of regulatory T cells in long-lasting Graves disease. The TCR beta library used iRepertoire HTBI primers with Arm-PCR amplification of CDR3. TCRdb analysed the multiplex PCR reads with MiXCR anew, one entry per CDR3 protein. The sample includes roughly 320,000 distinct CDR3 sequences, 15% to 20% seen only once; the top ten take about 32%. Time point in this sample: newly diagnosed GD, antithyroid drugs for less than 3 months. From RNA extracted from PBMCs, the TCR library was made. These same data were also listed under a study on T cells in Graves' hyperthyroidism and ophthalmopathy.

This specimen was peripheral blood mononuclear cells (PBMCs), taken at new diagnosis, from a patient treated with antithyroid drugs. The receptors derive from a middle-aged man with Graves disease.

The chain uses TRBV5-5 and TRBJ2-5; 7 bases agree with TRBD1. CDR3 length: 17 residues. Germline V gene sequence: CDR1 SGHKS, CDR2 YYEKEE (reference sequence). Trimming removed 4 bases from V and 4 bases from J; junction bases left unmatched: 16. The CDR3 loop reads CASSPPLVLDRRETQYF. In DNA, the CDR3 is TGTGCCAGCAGCCCACCGCTCGTTTTGGACAGGCGAGAGACCCAGTACTTC. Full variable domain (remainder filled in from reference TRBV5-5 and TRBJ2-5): DAGVTQSPTHLIKTRGQQVTLRCSPISGHKSVSWYQQVLGQGPQFIFQYYEKEERGRGNFPDRFSARQFPNYSSELNVNALLLGDSALYLCASSPPLVLDRRETQYFGPGTRLLVL.

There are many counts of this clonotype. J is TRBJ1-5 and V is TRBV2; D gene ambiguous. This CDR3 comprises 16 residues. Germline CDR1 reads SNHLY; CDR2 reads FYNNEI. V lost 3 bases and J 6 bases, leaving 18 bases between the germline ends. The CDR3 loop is CASSDFGQVLSQPQHF. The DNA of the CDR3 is TGTGCCAGCAGTGATTTCGGTCAGGTGCTTAGTCAGCCCCAGCATTTT.

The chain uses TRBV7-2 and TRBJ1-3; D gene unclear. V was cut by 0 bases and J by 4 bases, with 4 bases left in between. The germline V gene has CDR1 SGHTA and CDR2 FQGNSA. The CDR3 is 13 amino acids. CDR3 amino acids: CASSLAWGNTIYF. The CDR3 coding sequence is TGTGCCAGCAGCTTAGCGTGGGGAAACACCATATATTTT.